The following is a T cell receptor (beta chain) sequence with its context. The antigen is undetermined. This specimen comes from a study of regulatory and conventional T cells in RAG deficiency. V lost 8 bases and J lost 1, with 8 bases in between. Germline V gene sequence: CDR1 MNHEY, CDR2 SVGAGI. The CDR3 covers 12 residues. Profiling relied on immunoSEQ multiplex PCR, and the TCRdb table lists in-frame clones only, not all of them. The table includes approximately 30,000 clones, roughly 96% detected once. Overall study results and limits: Omenn patients showed >85% Treg-Tconv overlap and shorter CDR3 lengths. Control T-cell subsets had markedly higher Shannon entropy and lower Simpson indices than RAG-deficient patients.

The sorted conventional CD4+ T cells were CD25-low and CD127-high, with genomic DNA sequenced. Another study also made use of these data, one on regulatory T cells. From that report: Primers: 52 TRBV forward and 13 TRBJ reverse.

This clonotype originated in a human donor in good health. Source material: CD25- CD4+ T cells sorted from blood. The rearrangement uses TRBV6-5 and TRBJ1-1; D may be TRBD1 (5 bases). CDR3 amino acids: CASSDRNTEAFF. Written as DNA, the CDR3 is TGTGCCAGCTCCGACAGGAACACTGAAGCTTTCTTT.